Sequencing of this TCR beta chain was carried out in a study of T cell responses to AZD1222 COVID-19 vaccine. Study conclusions and caveats: The sample set comprised mostly white British donors with more females, and clonal diversity was possibly underestimated. Only a handful of people who got AZD1222 tested seropositive at baseline. Nearly half of spike-specific TCRs reportedly target unmutated variant regions. Dominant CD4 TCR responses targeted spike regions 160-218 and 743-854.

The assay was immunoSEQ multiplex PCR, and TCRdb's table has in-frame clones only and misses some. The sample includes 85,000 to 110,000 clones, about 90% of them seen just once. A note on this clone: Its antigen is as yet unknown.

From germline, CDR1 is SNHLY and CDR2 FYNNEI. V lost 8 bases, J lost 4 bases, and 8 bases lay in between. The CDR3 length is 11 residues. This rearrangement joins TRBV2 to TRBJ1-2, with D maybe TRBD1 (6 bases). This TCR derives from an adult in good health. Sequencing used peripheral blood, obtained on day 0 of AZD1222 vaccination. CDR3 in DNA: TGTGCCAGCCGGGACATCTATGGCTACACCTTC. Protein product: CASRDIYGYTF. The full variable domain, rest sourced from reference TRBV2 and TRBJ1-2, is EPEVTQTPSHQVTQMGQEVILRCVPISNHLYFYWYRQILGQKVEFLVSFYNNEISEKSEIFDDQFSVERPDGSNFTLKIRSTKLEDSAMYFCASRDIYGYTFGSGTRLTVV.